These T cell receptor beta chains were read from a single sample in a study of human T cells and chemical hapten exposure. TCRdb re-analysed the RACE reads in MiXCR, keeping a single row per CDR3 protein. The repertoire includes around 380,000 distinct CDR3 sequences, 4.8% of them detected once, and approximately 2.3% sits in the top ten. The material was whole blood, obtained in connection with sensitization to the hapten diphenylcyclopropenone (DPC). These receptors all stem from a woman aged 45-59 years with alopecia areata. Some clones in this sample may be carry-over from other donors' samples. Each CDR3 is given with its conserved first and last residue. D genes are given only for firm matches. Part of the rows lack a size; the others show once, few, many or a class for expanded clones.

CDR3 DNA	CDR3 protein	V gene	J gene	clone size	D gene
TGTGCAGAACATAGTAAAGGGAGCGCCACCCGTAACTATGGCTACACCTTC	CAEHSKGSATRNYGYTF	TRBV19	TRBJ1-2	NA	NA
TGTGCCAGCAGTTTAGGCTGGGACAGGGCGTACTTC	CASSLGWDRAYF	TRBV12-3/TRBV12-4	TRBJ2-7	few	TRBD1
TGTGCTAGTGGTTTCAGGGGAGGTGCAGATACGCAGTATTTT	CASGFRGGADTQYF	TRBV12-5	TRBJ2-3	few	NA
TGCGCCAGCAGCCAAGATCTCGCAGGACAAGCCTTCGCCGATACGCAGTATTTT	CASSQDLAGQAFADTQYF	TRBV4-3	TRBJ2-3	many	NA
TGTGCCAGCAGCTTATCGACGGGAGTGACCGCTGAAGCTTTCTTT	CASSLSTGVTAEAFF	TRBV7-2	TRBJ1-1	NA	NA
TGCGCCAGCAGCTCCTGGACGGGGGAGACCCAGTACTTC	CASSSWTGETQYF	TRBV5-1	TRBJ2-5	NA	NA
TGCGCCAGCAGCTTGTACGGCGGGAGGACAGTAGATACGCAGTATTTT	CASSLYGGRTVDTQYF	TRBV5-1	TRBJ2-3	NA	TRBD2
TGTGCCACCAGTGATTATAGGACAGGAACCGGGGAGCTGTTTTTT	CATSDYRTGTGELFF	TRBV24-1	TRBJ2-2	many	TRBD1
TGTGCCAGCAGCTTCAGCAGGGGGCTCAGCAATGAGCAGTTCTTC	CASSFSRGLSNEQFF	TRBV5-8	TRBJ2-1	few	TRBD1
TGTGCCAGCAGTGTGGACGGCCGGTATGGCTACACCTTC	CASSVDGRYGYTF	TRBV2	TRBJ1-2	many	NA
TGTGCCAGCAGTGAAGTTCGAACAGCCAACAACTATGGCTACACCTTC	CASSEVRTANNYGYTF	TRBV2	TRBJ1-2	NA	NA
TGTGCCAGCAGCGTCGGGGGCCGAACGAACACTGAAGCTTTCTTT	CASSVGGRTNTEAFF	TRBV21-1	TRBJ1-1	many	NA
TGTGCCAGCAGCCCCGGACTAGCGGGATACGGGGGTGAGCAGTTCTTC	CASSPGLAGYGGEQFF	TRBV6-2/TRBV6-3	TRBJ2-1	many	TRBD2
TGCGCCACTCGGAGGGCGGGGTCGACAGATACGCAGTATTTT	CATRRAGSTDTQYF	TRBV10-2	TRBJ2-3	many	NA
TGTGCCAGCAGGGAAACGGGCACCGGGGAGCTGTTTTTT	CASRETGTGELFF	TRBV7-8	TRBJ2-2	many	NA
TGTGCCACCCAGACTAGCGGGCTACCCTACGAGCAGTACTTC	CATQTSGLPYEQYF	TRBV6-5	TRBJ2-7	many	TRBD2
TGTGCCAGCAGTGACAGGGGGTATGAGACCCAGTACTTC	CASSDRGYETQYF	TRBV25-1	TRBJ2-5	few	TRBD1
TGTGCCACCAGTGACCTAGCGGGAGCGGGGTCCTACAATGAGCAGTTCTTC	CATSDLAGAGSYNEQFF	TRBV24-1	TRBJ2-1	NA	TRBD2
TGTGCCAGCAGCTTAACGGATAACCGAGGGACAGGGGGCCGTCAGCCCCAGCATTTT	CASSLTDNRGTGGRQPQHF	TRBV7-3	TRBJ1-5	many	TRBD1
TGCAGTGCGTGGGCTTGGGGGACCCAGTACTTC	CSAWAWGTQYF	TRBV20-1	TRBJ2-5	many	NA
TGCAGCGTTGAAGATGACAGCGGGGCATCGGTGGGAGATACGCAGTATTTT	CSVEDDSGASVGDTQYF	TRBV29-1	TRBJ2-3	few	TRBD2
TGTGCCAGCAGGGCCAAGGGAGGGGCGAGGGCCAAAAACATTCAGTACTTC	CASRAKGGARAKNIQYF	TRBV27	TRBJ2-4	many	TRBD2
TGTGCCAGCAGCTCAAGGGACGAGAACACTGAAGCTTTCTTT	CASSSRDENTEAFF	TRBV6-5	TRBJ1-1	few	NA
TGCAGCGATGGACAGGGCAGCGCTGAAGCTTTCTTT	CSDGQGSAEAFF	TRBV29-1	TRBJ1-1	many	TRBD1
TGCGCCAGTTCCCTCAGTACGGCCAGAGGAAAACTGTTTTTT	CASSLSTARGKLFF	TRBV4-1	TRBJ1-4	NA	NA
TGTGCCAGCAACTCCCAGGGGCCCTACTATGGCTACACCTTC	CASNSQGPYYGYTF	TRBV12-3/TRBV12-4	TRBJ1-2	few	NA
TGCGCCAGCAGATTGGCGGGTACAGATACGCAGTATTTT	CASRLAGTDTQYF	TRBV12-3/TRBV12-4	TRBJ2-3	many	NA
TGTGCCAGCTCACCAGGCCAGGGGGGCCCCTACGAGCAGTACTTC	CASSPGQGGPYEQYF	TRBV18	TRBJ2-7	NA	NA
TGTGCCAGCAGCTTAGGTGGACAGGGGGCGCGTTCACCCCTCCACTTT	CASSLGGQGARSPLHF	TRBV13	TRBJ1-6	NA	TRBD1
TGTGCCAGCAGCGTCGGTCAGAGTGAGACCCAGTACTTC	CASSVGQSETQYF	TRBV11-3	TRBJ2-5	many	NA
TGTGCCAGCAGGGAAGGACTAGCGGGCACAGATACGCAGTATTTT	CASREGLAGTDTQYF	TRBV5-5	TRBJ2-3	NA	TRBD2
TGTGCCAGCAGTTTGTGGTCAGGGGGGGGAGACACAGATACGCAGTATTTT	CASSLWSGGGDTDTQYF	TRBV28	TRBJ2-3	many	NA
TGTGCCAGCAGCGCCGGACTAGCAGACTCCTCTGGGGCCAACGTCCTGACTTTC	CASSAGLADSSGANVLTF	TRBV7-6	TRBJ2-6	NA	TRBD2
TGCGCCAGCAGCTTGGTACGGGGGTCCCCCTACGAGCAGTACTTC	CASSLVRGSPYEQYF	TRBV5-1	TRBJ2-7	NA	NA
TGTGCCAGCTCACAACAGGGTCATGAAGCTTTCTTT	CASSQQGHEAFF	TRBV18	TRBJ1-1	many	NA
TGTGCCAGCAGCCCCTGGCCCGGGAGGGAAAGCACAGATACGCAGTATTTT	CASSPWPGRESTDTQYF	TRBV7-9	TRBJ2-3	NA	TRBD2
TGCAGTGCTAGAGCAGGGCAGGGAGGGACTGAAGCTTTCTTT	CSARAGQGGTEAFF	TRBV20-1	TRBJ1-1	few	NA
TGTGCCAGCGCGGAGGGGGCCTACGAGCAGTACTTC	CASAEGAYEQYF	TRBV12-3/TRBV12-4	TRBJ2-7	few	NA
TGTGCCAGCACCCTGGGGAACGATGAGCAGTTCTTC	CASTLGNDEQFF	TRBV28	TRBJ2-1	many	NA
TGTGCCAGCAGATCTACGACTAGCGGGGTCTCCTACAATGAGCAGTTCTTC	CASRSTTSGVSYNEQFF	TRBV28	TRBJ2-1	NA	TRBD2
TGTGCCAGTAGTATAGGAACGGGCTACGAGCAGTACTTC	CASSIGTGYEQYF	TRBV19	TRBJ2-7	few	NA
TGTGCCAGCAGGGGGACAGCTTCTAACTATGGCTACACCTTC	CASRGTASNYGYTF	TRBV9	TRBJ1-2	NA	TRBD1
TGTGCCAGCAGCCAGGACGGGGCAAACAATGAGCAGTTCTTC	CASSQDGANNEQFF	TRBV3-1	TRBJ2-1	NA	NA
TGTGCCAGCAGCCCGCCCATGTCAGCAACTGGAAACACCATATATTTT	CASSPPMSATGNTIYF	TRBV7-9	TRBJ1-3	NA	NA
TGTGCCAGCAGGCTAGCGGGTCGTACGCAGTATTTT	CASRLAGRTQYF	TRBV3-1	TRBJ2-3	many	TRBD2
TGCAGTGCTTCCGGGACAGGGGGTATTGCGGGAGAGGGCGCCTACAATGAGCAGTTCTTC	CSASGTGGIAGEGAYNEQFF	TRBV20-1	TRBJ2-1	many	TRBD1